This T cell receptor (beta chain) was captured by sequencing in a study of STAT5B mutations in CD4+ large granular lymphocyte leukemia. General study findings and limits: Without HLA matching, higher CD4+ than CD8+ T-LGLL clonality could reflect small sample size. Top patient clones used TRBV06 genes more often: 8/27 versus 2/35 in controls. CD4-sorted patient repertoires seemed more clonal than healthy CD4+ repertoires.

This clone was seen more than once but under ten times. Its specificity is unknown. In the original processing: Lowest detectable productive clonotype frequency was 2.59 x 10-5. Generated by immunoSEQ multiplex PCR, the TCRdb table keeps only in-frame clones and is missing some. D and trimming come from the DNA, and the V and J calls and clone size come from that table. The sample has around 33,000 clones, roughly 81% seen once. Trimming took off 4 bases at V and 8 bases at J, with 13 bases between the two ends. This CDR3 contains 12 residues. In germline, CDR1 is SGHNT, CDR2 YYREEE (reference sequence).

Sequencing used CD4+ T cells from blood buffy coats. The TCR was taken from a human donor in good health. The V and J genes are TRBV5-4 and TRBJ2-7; D ambiguous. Here the CDR3 DNA reads TGTGCCAGCAGCCCCTCACTTGGGAAGCAGTACTTC. Translated, it gives CASSPSLGKQYF.